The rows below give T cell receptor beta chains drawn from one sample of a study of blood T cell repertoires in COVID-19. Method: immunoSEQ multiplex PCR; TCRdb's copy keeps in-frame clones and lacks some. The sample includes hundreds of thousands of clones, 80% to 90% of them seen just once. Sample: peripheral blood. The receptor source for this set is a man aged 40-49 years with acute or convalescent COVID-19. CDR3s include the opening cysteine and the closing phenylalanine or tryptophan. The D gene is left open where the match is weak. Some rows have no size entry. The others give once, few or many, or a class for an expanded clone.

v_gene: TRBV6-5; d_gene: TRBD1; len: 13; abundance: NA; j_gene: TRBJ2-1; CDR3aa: CASRTGGGNEQFF; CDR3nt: TGTGCCAGCAGAACAGGGGGCGGGAATGAGCAGTTCTTC
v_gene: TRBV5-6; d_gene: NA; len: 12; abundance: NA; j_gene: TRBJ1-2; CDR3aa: CASSHRRVGYTF; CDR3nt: TGTGCCAGCAGCCACCGCCGGGTAGGCTACACCTTC
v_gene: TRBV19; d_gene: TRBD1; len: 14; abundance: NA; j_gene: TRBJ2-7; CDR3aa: CASSIGTGLGEQYF; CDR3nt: TGTGCCAGTAGTATAGGGACAGGGCTCGGCGAGCAGTACTTC
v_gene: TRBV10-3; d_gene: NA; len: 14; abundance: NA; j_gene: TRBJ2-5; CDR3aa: CAISERGSQETQYF; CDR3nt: TGTGCCATCAGTGAGAGGGGCAGCCAAGAGACCCAGTACTTC
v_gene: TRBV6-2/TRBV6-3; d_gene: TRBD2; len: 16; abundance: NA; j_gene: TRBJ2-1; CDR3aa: CASTPLGTSGNNEQFF; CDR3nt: TGTGCCAGCACCCCCCTCGGGACTAGCGGGAACAATGAGCAGTTCTTC
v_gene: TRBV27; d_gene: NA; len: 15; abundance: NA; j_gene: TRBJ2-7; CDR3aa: CASSLHGSGDYEQYF; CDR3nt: TGTGCCAGCAGTTTGCACGGGTCCGGGGACTACGAGCAGTACTTC
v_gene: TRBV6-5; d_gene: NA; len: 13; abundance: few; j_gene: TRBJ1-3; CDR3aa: CATGDSSGNTIYF; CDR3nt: TGTGCCACCGGGGACTCCTCTGGAAACACCATATATTTT
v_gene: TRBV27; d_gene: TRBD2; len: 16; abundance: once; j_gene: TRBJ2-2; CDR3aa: CASSPGRARRGAELFF; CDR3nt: TGTGCCAGCAGTCCCGGCCGTGCGCGGCGGGGGGCGGAGCTGTTTTTT
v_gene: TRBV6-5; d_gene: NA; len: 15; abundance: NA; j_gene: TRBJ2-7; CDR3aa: CASSYGGLGSYEQYF; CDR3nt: TGTGCCAGCAGTTACGGAGGATTGGGATCCTACGAGCAGTACTTC
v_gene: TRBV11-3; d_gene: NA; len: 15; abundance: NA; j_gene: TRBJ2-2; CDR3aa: CASSRNTGPTGELFF; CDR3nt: TGTGCCAGCAGCAGAAATACAGGGCCCACCGGGGAGCTGTTTTTT
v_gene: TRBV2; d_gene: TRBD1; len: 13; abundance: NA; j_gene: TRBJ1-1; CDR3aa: CAIDREGRSEAFF; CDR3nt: TGTGCCATTGACAGGGAAGGTCGCTCTGAAGCTTTCTTT
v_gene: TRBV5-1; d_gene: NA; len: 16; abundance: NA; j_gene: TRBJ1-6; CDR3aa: CASSLGQDTANSPLHF; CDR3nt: TGCGCCAGCAGCTTGGGACAGGATACCGCGAATTCACCCCTCCACTTT
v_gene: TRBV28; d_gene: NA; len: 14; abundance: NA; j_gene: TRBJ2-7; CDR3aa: CASRPTGSTYEQYF; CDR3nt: TGTGCCAGCAGGCCGACTGGATCTACCTACGAGCAGTACTTC
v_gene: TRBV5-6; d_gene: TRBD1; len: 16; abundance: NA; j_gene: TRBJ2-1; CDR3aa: CASSEGAQGVGNEQFF; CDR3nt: TGTGCCAGCAGCGAGGGGGCTCAGGGTGTGGGCAATGAGCAGTTCTTC
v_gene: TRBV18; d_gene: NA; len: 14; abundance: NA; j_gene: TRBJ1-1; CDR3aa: CASSPSSRNTEAFF; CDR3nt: TGTGCCAGCTCACCCAGTAGCCGGAACACTGAAGCTTTCTTT
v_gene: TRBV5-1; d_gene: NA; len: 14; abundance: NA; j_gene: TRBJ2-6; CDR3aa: CASSFTAGANVLTF; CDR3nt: TGCGCCAGCAGCTTCACAGCTGGGGCCAACGTCCTGACTTTC
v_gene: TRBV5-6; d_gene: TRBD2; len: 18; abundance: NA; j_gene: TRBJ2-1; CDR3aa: CASSLGAAGASSYNEQFF; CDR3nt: TGTGCCAGCAGCTTGGGGGCAGCGGGGGCGAGCTCCTACAATGAGCAGTTCTTC
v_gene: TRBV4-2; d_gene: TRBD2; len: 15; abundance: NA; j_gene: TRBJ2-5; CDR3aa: CASSSGLADQETQYF; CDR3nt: TGTGCCAGCAGCTCCGGCCTAGCGGACCAAGAGACCCAGTACTTC
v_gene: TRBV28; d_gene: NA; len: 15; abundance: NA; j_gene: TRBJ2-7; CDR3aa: CASSRRQDITYEQYF; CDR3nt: TGTGCCAGCAGCCGAAGACAGGACATTACCTACGAGCAGTACTTC
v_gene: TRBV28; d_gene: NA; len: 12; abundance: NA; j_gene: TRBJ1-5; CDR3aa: CASSGEGQPQHF; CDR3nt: TGTGCCAGCAGCGGGGAGGGTCAGCCCCAGCATTTT
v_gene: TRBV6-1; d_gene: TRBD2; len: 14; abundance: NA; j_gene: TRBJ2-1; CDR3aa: CASSDGGEVGEQFF; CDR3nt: TGTGCCAGCAGTGATGGGGGGGAGGTGGGTGAGCAGTTCTTC
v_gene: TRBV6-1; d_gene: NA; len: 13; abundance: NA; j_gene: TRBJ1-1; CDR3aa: CASSDARSIKAFF; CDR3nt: TGTGCCAGCAGTGACGCCCGGAGTATAAAAGCTTTCTTT
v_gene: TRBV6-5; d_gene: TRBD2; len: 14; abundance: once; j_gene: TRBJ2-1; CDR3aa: CASRIGLADNEQFF; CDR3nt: TGTGCCAGCAGAATCGGACTAGCCGACAATGAGCAGTTCTTC
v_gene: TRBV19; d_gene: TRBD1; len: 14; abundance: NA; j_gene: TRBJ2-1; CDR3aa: CASSMDRGPNEQFF; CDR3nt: TGTGCCAGTAGTATGGACAGGGGCCCCAATGAGCAGTTCTTC